This entry features one T cell receptor (beta chain) sequence. The antigen remains unidentified. The CDR3 totals 14 residues. Germline values: CDR1 SQVTM, CDR2 ANQGSEA. With 5 bases clipped from V and 6 bases from J, the junction kept 10 bases outside the gene matches. Specified treatment: some 20 received Ad26.COV2.S at low or high dose, single or two shots; 5 received placebo; per-sample allocation not given. Day 63 after the first injection of vaccine or placebo was the sampling time. The record originates from a study of Ad26.COV2.S vaccination and SARS-CoV-2 variants. Study background: Ad26.COV2.S given intramuscularly, once or twice 56 days apart. Study conclusions and caveats: Vaccine recipients showed a spike-specific TCR breadth that was higher than in placebo recipients.

The repertoire was sequenced with immunoSEQ multiplex PCR; TCRdb's copy has only in-frame clones and lacks some. This sample has about 440,000 clones, with 70% to 90% found just once. The genes are TRBV29-1 and TRBJ2-3; TRBD2 aligns across 8 bases. The sequence derives from a person between 18 and 65 years old who received the Ad26.COV2.S COVID-19 vaccine or a placebo. This specimen consisted of peripheral blood, obtained in a trial of Ad26.COV2.S vaccine versus placebo. CDR3 region: CSVSLAGRSDTQYF. The DNA for the CDR3 is TGCAGCGTTTCCTTAGCGGGAAGGTCGGATACGCAGTATTTT.